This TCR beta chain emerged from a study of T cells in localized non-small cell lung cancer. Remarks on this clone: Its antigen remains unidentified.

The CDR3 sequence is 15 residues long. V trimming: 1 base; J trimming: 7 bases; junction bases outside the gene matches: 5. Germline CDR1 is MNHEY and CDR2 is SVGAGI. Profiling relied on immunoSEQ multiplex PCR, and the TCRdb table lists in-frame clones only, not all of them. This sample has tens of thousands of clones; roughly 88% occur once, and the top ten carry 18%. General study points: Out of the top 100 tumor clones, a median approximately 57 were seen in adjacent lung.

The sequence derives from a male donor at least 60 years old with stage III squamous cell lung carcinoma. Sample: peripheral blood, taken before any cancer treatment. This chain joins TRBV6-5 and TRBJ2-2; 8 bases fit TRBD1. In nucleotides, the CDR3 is TGTGCCAGCAGTTACTGGGCAGGGGGCGGCGGGGAGCTGTTTTTT. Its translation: CASSYWAGGGGELFF.